The 8 T cell receptor beta chains reported below all come from one sample, sequenced in a study of human T cells and chemical hapten exposure. TCRdb called the RACE reads again in MiXCR, with one record for every CDR3 protein. The sample yields approximately 79,000 distinct CDR3 sequences, about 8.7% seen once. The time point denotes: healthy volunteer bleed at 6 weeks. Unfractionated whole blood was the source of the extracted total RNA. The sequenced sample consisted of whole blood. These receptor sequences come from a male donor in good health. Some clones in this sample may be carry-over from other donors' samples.

This clonotype was observed a few times. The chain joins TRBV5-4 to TRBJ1-4; TRBD1 matches at 9 bases. The V and J ends lost 3 bases and 0 bases, in that order; junction bases with no gene match: 3. This CDR3 has 16 amino acids. Per the germline V gene, CDR1 is SGHNT and CDR2 is YYREEE (reference sequence). The CDR3, as DNA: TGTGCCAGCAGCTGGGGACAGGGTGCAACTAATGAAAAACTGTTTTTT. This translates into CASSWGQGATNEKLFF.

The gene calls are TRBV27 and TRBJ2-1; 7 bases agree with TRBD2. The V segment lost 2 bases and the J segment 13 bases; nucleotides outside the gene matches: 17. The length of the CDR3 is 16 residues. The V gene's germline CDR1 is MNHEY and CDR2 SMNVEV (reference sequence). CDR3 protein: CASSLRAGRLAGNQFF. CDR3 sequence (DNA): TGTGCCAGCAGTTTAAGGGCGGGTAGACTAGCTGGGAACCAGTTCTTC.

The table lists this clonotype with a few counts. The rearrangement uses TRBV20-1 and TRBJ1-4; 7 bases match TRBD1. Trimming at V came to 3 bases and at J to 3 bases, leaving 4 bases not matched to a gene. CDR3 length: 14 residues. Germline V gives CDR1 DFQATT, CDR2 SNEGSKA (reference sequence). In nucleotides, the CDR3 is TGCAGTGCTAGTCCGGGACAGCCTAATGAAAAACTGTTTTTT. Translated, it gives CSASPGQPNEKLFF.

This clonotype came up a few times. V and J are TRBV2 and TRBJ1-1; D not resolved. V lost 7 bases and J 4 bases, leaving 19 bases between the germline ends. The CDR3 spans 15 residues. Per germline, CDR1 SNHLY and CDR2 FYNNEI. The CDR3 is CASIVVTEGPTEAFF. DNA for the CDR3: TGTGCCAGCATAGTCGTCACGGAAGGCCCCACTGAAGCTTTCTTT.

V is TRBV20-1 and J is TRBJ1-2; D is ambiguous. Per germline, CDR1 DFQATT and CDR2 SNEGSKA (reference sequence). V was trimmed by 3 bases and J by 0 bases, leaving 14 bases between them. This CDR3 is built from 15 residues. The CDR3 here is CSARSVGLANYGYTF. CDR3 DNA sequence: TGCAGTGCTAGGTCCGTAGGGTTAGCTAACTATGGCTACACCTTC.

This chain joins TRBV28 and TRBJ2-4; 10 bases are shared with TRBD1. Per germline, CDR1 MDHEN and CDR2 SYDVKM. The J segment lost 1 base and the V segment lost 6 bases, leaving 24 bases of the junction unmatched. The CDR3 spans 22 residues. The DNA of the CDR3 is TGTGCCAGCAGAACCCCCCTGGGACAGGGGAGACCTTCCGCTCCGGCCAAAAACATTCAGTACTTC. It translates to CASRTPLGQGRPSAPAKNIQYF.

This clonotype was observed a handful of times. As DNA, the CDR3 is TGTGCCAGCAGCTTAGATTGGGGCCGGACGAACACCGGGGAGCTGTTTTTT. Protein: CASSLDWGRTNTGELFF. The chain joins TRBV11-2 to TRBJ2-2; D is perhaps TRBD1 (5 bases). The germline gives CDR1 SGHAT, CDR2 FQNNGV. The CDR3 spans 17 residues. V dropped 0 bases and J dropped 0 bases, with 11 bases sitting between them.

In its sample, this clonotype was seen a few times. The V call is TRBV18, the J call TRBJ2-2; TRBD1 matches at 8 bases. The CDR3 totals 16 residues. J lost 0 bases, V lost 3 bases, and 3 bases had no gene match. In germline, CDR1 is KGHSH, CDR2 LQKENI. The CDR3 loop reads CASSPQGASNTGELFF. The CDR3 DNA sequence: TGTGCCAGCTCACCTCAGGGGGCGTCGAACACCGGGGAGCTGTTTTTT.